The clone carrying this T cell receptor (beta chain) was recorded a few times. Its antigen is undetermined. These data belong to a study of cytomegalovirus exposure and HLA in healthy donors. About the research overall: The same platform was used for the 130 or so validation repertoires as for the roughly 670 first-cohort repertoires, as reported in a later analysis.

The data were produced by immunoSEQ multiplex PCR, yet TCRdb's version contains in-frame clones alone and is incomplete. The data contain roughly 100,000 clones, about 85% of them singletons. The study, taken as a whole, reports: Most TCRs appeared rarely, but some public TCRs recurred in many donors. A subsequent analysis found that TCR clusters from the first cohort also tended to co-occur in the roughly 120 validation repertoires, with approximately 94% of cluster scores above 0.

The CDR3 spans 12 residues. Trimming shortened V by 2 bases and J by 2 bases, and 5 bases separated the two germline ends. Germline values: CDR1 SGHDT, CDR2 YYEEEE. The sequence derives from a woman aged 18-29 years in good health and CMV-seropositive. The chain is built from TRBV5-6 and TRBJ2-7, with D uncertain. Sequencing was carried out using PBMCs. The CDR3 loop is CASSFSAYEQYF. The CDR3 DNA reads as TGTGCCAGCAGCTTTAGTGCCTACGAGCAGTACTTC.